This T cell receptor (beta chain) was captured by sequencing in a study of blood T cells in healthy people across ages. The CDR3 loop spans 20 amino acids. This clonotype was seen a handful of times. Peripheral blood was drawn, around 9.3 milliliters per donor. It was with a sample-barcoded 5' primer and a J-beta primer mix that a second PCR of roughly 6 to 12 cycles was run. TCRdb re-called the 5' RACE reads through MiXCR, storing one row per CDR3 protein. The data hold around 800,000 distinct CDR3 sequences, with roughly 26% observed a single time. These data are also associated with another study on T cells of mothers and their children. This second report adds: The study recruited three healthy Caucasian mothers and their six children as donors. Within related and unrelated pairs, thymic selection shapes TCR recombination output in a similar way. The analysis detected no persistent microchimeric T cell clones.

Sequenced sample: blood. This chain uses TRBV21-1 with TRBJ1-3. TRBV21-1 is a documented pseudogene. The clonotype originates from a boy younger than 18 in good health. The CDR3 bases are TGTGCCAGCAGGCTAGAGGGGACAACCGGGACGCCGAGCTCTGGAAACACCATATATTTT. Its translation: CASRLEGTTGTPSSGNTIYF.